The clone carrying this T cell receptor beta chain has a count of ten or more. The diagnostic workup employed clinical symptoms, serum thyroxine, TRAb, thyroid ultrasound and orbital computed tomography. The data were obtained in a study of Graves' ophthalmopathy and Graves' hyperthyroidism. The CDR3 sequence is 15 residues long. Germline trimming cut 5 bases from V and 3 bases from J; bases unmatched to any gene: 5. CDR1 is SEHNR, CDR2 FQNEAQ, per germline (reference sequence). TCR beta CDR3 regions were amplified from RNA transcripts. The first-round RT-PCR employed HTBI primers together with the Qiagen OneStep RT-PCR kit. A multiplex PCR was then performed as the second round. TCRdb used MiXCR to reprocess the multiplex PCR reads, holding one entry per CDR3 protein. The sample holds under 350,000 distinct CDR3 sequences; 15% to 20% are singletons and the top ten take roughly 12%.

The chain carries TRBV7-9 and TRBJ2-5, with 11 bases fitting TRBD2. Material: peripheral blood. This clonotype originated in an adult man with Graves' ophthalmopathy. Here the CDR3 reads CASSHPTSGKETQYF. CDR3 DNA: TGTGCCAGCAGCCATCCGACTAGCGGGAAAGAGACCCAGTACTTC. The variable domain in full, with the rest retrieved from reference TRBV7-9 and TRBJ2-5, is DTGVSQNPRHKITKRGQNVTFRCDPISEHNRLYWYRQTLGQGPEFLTYFQNEAQLEKSRLLSDRFSAERPKGSFSTLEIQRTEQGDSAMYLCASSHPTSGKETQYFGPGTRLLVL.